Listed below are T cell receptor beta chains from one sample, sequenced in a study of shared clonotypes between healthy human individuals. Produced via immunoSEQ multiplex PCR; TCRdb's table is partial and in-frame only. This table holds some 1 million clones, about 75% found once. The sample taken for sequencing was memory CD4+ T cells sorted from blood. The receptors shown here come from a man between 18 and 29 years old in good health. CDR3s include the opening cysteine and the closing phenylalanine or tryptophan. D genes are given only for firm matches. The size field is filled for only some rows; it gives once, few, many or a size class.

cdr3_aa	cdr3_nt	clone_size	v_call	d_call	j_call
CAISEIENTIYF	TGTGCCATCAGTGAAATAGAGAACACCATATATTTT	few	TRBV10-3	.	TRBJ1-3
CSVEVPGGMAYGYTF	TGCAGCGTTGAAGTCCCAGGGGGCATGGCCTATGGCTACACCTTC	.	TRBV29-1	TRBD1	TRBJ1-2
CASSPPQTSDSSYNEQFF	TGTGCCAGCTCACCACCGCAGACTAGCGATAGCTCCTACAATGAGCAGTTCTTC	.	TRBV18	TRBD2	TRBJ2-1
CASSLEVMGGPETQYF	TGCGCCAGCAGCTTGGAGGTAATGGGAGGTCCAGAGACCCAGTACTTC	.	TRBV5-1	.	TRBJ2-5
CASREKTEAFF	TGCGCCAGCAGAGAAAAAACTGAAGCTTTCTTT	few	TRBV5-1	.	TRBJ1-1
CASGLIPGGLVYGYTF	TGTGCTAGTGGTTTGATCCCAGGGGGGCTCGTCTATGGCTACACCTTC	.	TRBV12-5	TRBD1	TRBJ1-2
CASSMLGGFSQPQHF	TGTGCCAGTAGTATGCTAGGGGGCTTTAGTCAGCCCCAGCATTTT	.	TRBV19	TRBD1	TRBJ1-5
CASSEGLGSCTF	TGTGCCAGCAGTGAAGGTTTGGGAAGTTGCACCTTC	.	TRBV25-1	.	TRBJ1-2
CASSLQGTQYF	TGTGCCAGCAGCCTCCAGGGGACCCAGTACTTC	.	TRBV6-5	.	TRBJ2-5
CASSESLSRRALQPQHF	TGTGCCAGCAGTGAATCTCTTTCCCGACGGGCTCTGCAGCCCCAGCATTTT	.	TRBV6-1	.	TRBJ1-5
CASSLAAGYNSPLHF	TGCGCCAGCAGCTTGGCGGCAGGCTATAATTCACCCCTCCACTTT	.	TRBV5-1	.	TRBJ1-6
CASSQSDSYEQYF	TGTGCCAGCAGTCAGTCAGACTCCTACGAGCAGTACTTC	.	TRBV6-5	.	TRBJ2-7
CASSIGLETQYF	TGTGCCAGTAGTATTGGACTGGAGACCCAGTACTTC	.	TRBV19	.	TRBJ2-5
CASSPQGAGTGELFF	TGCGCCAGCAGCCCCCAGGGGGCAGGCACCGGGGAGCTGTTTTTT	.	TRBV5-1	TRBD1	TRBJ2-2
CSVGGTGGLREGLGMQYF	TGCAGCGTTGGTGGGACAGGGGGTCTACGGGAGGGCCTGGGGATGCAGTACTTC	.	TRBV29-1	TRBD1	TRBJ2-7
CASRGRRGPTDTQYF	TGTGCCAGCAGGGGTAGACGCGGCCCCACAGATACGCAGTATTTT	.	TRBV28	.	TRBJ2-3
CASSPPGGGAGQPQHF	TGTGCCAGCAGCCCCCCGGGAGGGGGCGCGGGACAGCCCCAGCATTTT	once	TRBV27	TRBD1	TRBJ1-5
CASKGQGLNGNTIYF	TGTGCCAGCAAAGGACAGGGCCTAAATGGAAACACCATATATTTT	few	TRBV18	TRBD1	TRBJ1-3
CASSQEQGTGISNEKLFF	TGCGCCAGCAGCCAAGAACAGGGTACCGGTATCTCTAATGAAAAACTGTTTTTT	.	TRBV4-3	.	TRBJ1-4
CASSLARAISYNEQFF	TGCGCCAGCAGCTTGGCACGGGCCATCTCCTACAATGAGCAGTTCTTC	.	TRBV5-1	.	TRBJ2-1
CASSERGRRSEAFF	TGTGCCAGCAGTGAAAGGGGACGTAGGTCAGAAGCTTTCTTT	.	TRBV25-1	.	TRBJ1-1
CASSLQQNTGELFF	TGTGCCAGCAGCTTACAACAGAACACCGGGGAGCTGTTTTTT	few	TRBV7-2	.	TRBJ2-2
CASSLDRGYTEAFF	TGTGCCAGCAGCTTGGACAGGGGATATACTGAAGCTTTCTTT	.	TRBV5-5	TRBD1	TRBJ1-1
CASSRVYSGANVLTF	TGTGCCAGCAGCCGCGTTTACTCTGGGGCCAACGTCCTGACTTTC	few	TRBV6-6	.	TRBJ2-6
CASSLGTSGSTFSYEQYF	TGTGCCAGCAGCTTAGGGACTAGCGGGAGCACCTTCTCCTACGAGCAGTACTTC	.	TRBV7-2	TRBD2	TRBJ2-7
CASSRGGAGANVLTF	TGTGCCAGCAGTAGAGGGGGCGCCGGGGCCAACGTCCTGACTTTC	few	TRBV28	TRBD1	TRBJ2-6
CASSGDTQYF	TGTGCCAGCTCAGGAGATACGCAGTATTTT	.	TRBV18	.	TRBJ2-3
CAISGVAGVPEQYF	TGTGCCATCAGTGGAGTAGCGGGAGTCCCCGAGCAGTACTTC	.	TRBV10-3	TRBD2	TRBJ2-7
CASRPWTGDQPQHF	TGTGCCAGCAGGCCTTGGACAGGGGACCAGCCCCAGCATTTT	few	TRBV6-5	TRBD1	TRBJ1-5
CASSRGLAGDLGEQFF	TGTGCCAGCAGCCGTGGACTAGCGGGGGACTTAGGGGAGCAGTTCTTC	.	TRBV7-9	TRBD2	TRBJ2-1